This T cell receptor (beta chain) was documented in a study of metastatic and nonmetastatic thyroid tumors. CDR3 length: 14 amino acids. The germline V gene has CDR1 MDHEN and CDR2 SYDVKM. Treatment of any kind had been given to no patient before thyroid surgery. TCRdb re-called clones via MiXCR from the PCR reads. The repertoire holds 20,000 to 30,000 clones, 10% to 15% seen once, with around 5% in the top ten. With regard to this clone: A read error may produce the germline difference seen at one junction end.

Specimen: blood. The chain has TRBV28 and TRBJ1-1, with D unclear. The sequence was obtained from a female donor with papillary thyroid cancer or a benign thyroid nodule (not recorded which). Some clones in this sample may be carry-over from other donors' samples. The CDR3 loop reads CASAPVLKNTEAFF. DNA for the CDR3: TGTGCCAGCGCGCCTGTGTTAAAGAACACTGAGGCTTTCTTT.